The present T cell receptor (beta chain) was sequenced within a study of T cells in Graves' hyperthyroidism and ophthalmopathy. This clonotype was picked up many times. Amplified regions were TCR beta CDR3 sequences from RNA transcripts. Researchers ran a first-round RT-PCR on the TCR CDR3 using the HTBI primer set. TCRdb redid the calling of the multiplex PCR reads with MiXCR, one entry per CDR3 protein. The sample carries about 480,000 distinct CDR3 sequences, around an eighth recorded once. Newly diagnosed hyperthyroidism, duration under 2 months, in patients aged 18 to 65. An approximately 10 ml volume of fresh peripheral blood provided the PBMCs. Germline CDR1 reads SGHAT; CDR2 reads FQNNGV. Trimming took off 5 bases at V and 1 base at J, with 24 bases between the two ends. CDR3 length: 18 amino acids.

The specimen was blood. The sequence was obtained from a woman aged 18-29 years with Graves' hyperthyroidism. The genes are TRBV11-2 and TRBJ2-7, with D possibly being TRBD1 (5 bases). The CDR3 sequence is CASSPRPSATKGSYEQYV. As DNA, the CDR3 is TGTGCCAGCAGCCCACGGCCCTCTGCCACGAAGGGGTCCTACGAGCAGTACGTC.